These 21 T cell receptor beta chains came from one sample sequenced in a study of T-cell reconstitution after alpha-beta-depleted transplantation in children. Unique molecular identifiers featured in how the TCRbeta library was prepared. TCRdb called the PCR reads again in MiXCR, with one record for every CDR3 protein. The profile shows roughly 200,000 distinct CDR3 sequences, around 7% of them singletons. This specimen consisted of PBMCs, obtained before TCRalphabeta/CD19-depleted stem cell transplant. The receptors were sampled from a boy between 2 and 10 years old with acute lymphoblastic leukemia, due to receive a stem cell transplant.

The genes are TRBV11-2 and TRBJ2-5, with a weak D call TRBD1 (5 bases). The CDR3 totals 10 residues. CDR1 and CDR2 (germline): SGHAT, FQNNGV. V shed 5 bases and J shed 9 bases, with 7 bases lying between them. DNA for the CDR3: TGTGCCAGCAGCATAGGGGCCCAGTACTTC. Translating gives CASSIGAQYF.

This clonotype was recorded many times. The J gene is TRBJ2-7, the V gene TRBV20-1; TRBD1 matches 9 bases. Germline V gene data show CDR1 as DFQATT and CDR2 as SNEGSKA (reference sequence). Trimming took 4 bases from V and 2 from J; bases not matched to a gene: 12. The CDR3 is 16 amino acids. This CDR3 reads CSAKPGQGVKTYEQYF. CDR3 nucleotides: TGCAGTGCTAAACCGGGACAGGGAGTTAAGACCTACGAGCAGTACTTC.

This clonotype has ten or more counts. The chain employs TRBV7-2 and TRBJ2-7; 8 bases agree with TRBD2. The CDR3 runs 15 residues. V was clipped by 5 bases and J by 3 bases; unmatched bases: 9. Looked up from germline, CDR1 is SGHTA and CDR2 is FQGNSA. CDR3 protein: CASSLGQAGVYEQYF. CDR3 DNA: TGTGCCAGCAGCCTTGGGCAAGCGGGAGTCTACGAGCAGTACTTC.

This clonotype was detected many times. The gene calls are TRBV20-1 and TRBJ2-1, with 11 bases identical to TRBD2. The germline CDR1 and CDR2 sequences are DFQATT and SNEGSKA (reference sequence). The CDR3 consists of 15 residues. J was trimmed by 7 bases and V by 0 bases; bases with no gene match: 5. CDR3 in DNA: TGCAGTGCTAGAGATACTAGCGGGAGAACAAATGAGCAGTTCTTC. Translating gives CSARDTSGRTNEQFF.

The V gene is TRBV12-3 or TRBV12-4, the J gene TRBJ2-7; 10 nucleotides agree with TRBD2. CDR3 length: 13 residues. With 6 bases clipped from V and 6 bases from J, the junction kept 5 bases outside the gene matches. CDR3 in DNA: TGTGCCAGCAGCCCTAGCGGGGGCTCCGAGCAGTACTTC. Its protein product is CASSPSGGSEQYF.

This CDR3 is CASSETRTGEGTDTQYF. CDR3 DNA sequence: TGTGCCAGCAGTGAAACCCGGACAGGGGAAGGCACAGATACGCAGTATTTT. The rearrangement joins TRBV2 to TRBJ2-3, with 9 bases lining up with TRBD1. The V gene end was trimmed by 2 bases and the J gene end by 1 base; junction bases not matched to a gene: 7. The CDR3 contains 17 residues. Germline CDR1 and CDR2: SNHLY and FYNNEI.

This clonotype has ten or more counts. The chain uses TRBV29-1 and TRBJ2-2; TRBD1 agrees at 8 bases. Trimming cost V 4 bases and J 7 bases; bases outside gene matches: 2. This CDR3 contains 12 residues. Germline V gene lookup returns CDR1 SQVTM and CDR2 ANQGSEA. The CDR3 DNA reads TGCAGCGTTGTCAGGGGGCACGGGGAGCTGTTTTTT. Amino acid sequence: CSVVRGHGELFF.

V and J are TRBV5-4 and TRBJ2-5; 7 bases are a match to TRBD1. This CDR3 is built from 15 residues. V lost 4 bases to trimming and J lost 4 bases; unmatched junction nucleotides: 10. Germline CDR1 is SGHNT and CDR2 is YYREEE (reference sequence). In nucleotides, the CDR3 is TGTGCCAGCAGCCAACCTGGACAGGATGGAGAGACCCAGTACTTC. The encoded protein is CASSQPGQDGETQYF.

The sample holds many counts of this clonotype. The genes are TRBV6-2 or TRBV6-3 and TRBJ2-3; D gene uncertain. Looked up from germline, CDR1 is MNHEY and CDR2 is SVGEGT. V was clipped by 0 bases and J by 2 bases, with 9 bases between them. The CDR3 contains 15 residues. The CDR3 reads CASSYSEGNTDTQYF. The DNA for the CDR3 is TGTGCCAGCAGTTACTCGGAAGGCAACACAGATACGCAGTATTTT.

This chain links TRBV15 with TRBJ2-3; the D gene is possibly TRBD2 (6 bases). The CDR3 spans 15 residues. CDR1 and CDR2 (germline): LNHNV, YYDKDF (reference sequence). The CDR3 bases are TGTGCTACTTCGGGCGGGGAGGTTTACACAGATACGCAGTATTTT. It encodes CATSGGEVYTDTQYF.

This clonotype was counted ten times or more. The V gene is TRBV29-1, the J gene TRBJ2-1, with 13 bases fitting TRBD2. The length of the CDR3 is 14 residues. J was trimmed by 9 bases and V by 7 bases; bases with no gene match: 9. Per germline, CDR1 SQVTM and CDR2 ANQGSEA. CDR3 amino acids: CSALLAGGPREQFF. The CDR3 nucleotides read TGCAGCGCCCTACTAGCGGGAGGGCCGCGTGAGCAGTTCTTC.

As to this clonotype: One base away lies a much larger clone, so this may be a sequencing read error. The gene calls are TRBV20-1 and TRBJ2-1; no clear D gene. CDR1 is DFQATT and CDR2 is SNEGSKA in the germline V gene (reference sequence). This CDR3 region has 12 residues. CDR3: CSGRGVQDEHFF. The CDR3, as DNA: TGCAGTGGTAGAGGCGTCCAGGATGAGCATTTCTTC.

The chain carries TRBV3-1 and TRBJ1-2; the match to TRBD1 covers 7 bases. The trim removed 4 bases at V and 7 bases at J, leaving 9 bases unmatched. Germline V gene sequence: CDR1 LGHDT, CDR2 YNNKEL (reference sequence). CDR3 length: 14 residues. The chain's CDR3 is CASSPLDRDRGYTF. CDR3 nucleotides: TGTGCCAGCAGCCCTCTCGACAGGGATCGTGGCTACACCTTC.

V gene TRBV30 combines with J gene TRBJ1-3; D is perhaps TRBD1 (6 bases). The V gene lost 2 bases and the J gene lost 7 bases, with 15 bases spanning the gap. The CDR3 has 14 residues. The germline V gene encodes CDR1 GTSNPN and CDR2 SVGIG (reference sequence). CDR3 sequence (DNA): TGTGCCTGGAGTCCCGCGGGGGCAAAGAACACCATATATTTT. Translation gives CAWSPAGAKNTIYF.

A remark on this clonotype: A read error may produce the germline difference seen at one junction end. The rearrangement joins TRBV25-1 to TRBJ2-3; weak D call: TRBD2 (7 bases). The germline gives CDR1 MGHDK, CDR2 SYGVNS. This CDR3 has 17 amino acids. DNA of the CDR3: TGTGCCATCAGTGGATACTTCGGGGGGCCAAGCACAGATACGCAGTATTTT. Its protein is CAISGYFGGPSTDTQYF.

This clonotype occurred many times. The rearrangement joins TRBV9 to TRBJ2-1; no reliable D call. Germline V gene lookup returns CDR1 SGDLS and CDR2 YYNGEE. The V and J ends lost 0 bases and 2 bases respectively, with 3 bases between them. The CDR3 is 13 amino acids. CDR3 DNA: TGTGCCAGCAGCGTAGGGACCTACAATGAGCAGTTCTTC. This encodes CASSVGTYNEQFF.

Comment on this clonotype: A much larger clonotype is one base distant, so this may be a read error. It is likely a read error, because the conserved phenylalanine at the end of the CDR3 is missing. The gene calls are TRBV7-2 and TRBJ1-1, with D hard to call. The CDR3 runs 13 residues. The V and J ends lost 2 bases and 6 bases respectively, with 10 bases between them. Germline-derived CDR1 and CDR2 are SGHTA and FQGNSA. CDR3 region: CASSLTEFAEAFY. As DNA, the CDR3 is TGTGCCAGCAGCTTAACCGAATTTGCTGAAGCTTTCTAT.

This chain joins TRBV6-1 and TRBJ2-7; TRBD2 aligns across 8 bases. The CDR3 sequence is 14 residues long. CDR1 MNHNS and CDR2 SASEGT come from the germline V gene. The V and J ends lost 6 bases and 6 bases, in that order; junction bases with no gene match: 10. The CDR3 DNA reads as TGTGCCAGCAGCTCCGGGGGGGGTCTAATCGAGCAGTACTTC. Its translation: CASSSGGGLIEQYF.

This clonotype has ten or more counts. V and J are TRBV28 and TRBJ2-1; a possible D gene is TRBD1 (6 bases). The germline V and J ends were trimmed by 5 bases and 4 bases, with 6 bases remaining between them. Germline values: CDR1 MDHEN, CDR2 SYDVKM. The CDR3 contains 12 residues. The CDR3 nucleotides are TGTGCCAGCAGTGGGACATACAATGAGCAGTTCTTC. As protein: CASSGTYNEQFF.

This clonotype was picked up many times. The chain combines TRBV20-1 with TRBJ2-5; 11 bases are shared with TRBD2. Germline V gives CDR1 DFQATT, CDR2 SNEGSKA (reference sequence). This CDR3 is built from 18 residues. J lost 4 bases, V lost 6 bases, and 19 bases had no gene match. DNA for the CDR3: TGCAGTGCCAATAGCATAGATCTAGCGGGAGGCCGGGGAGAGACCCAGTACTTC. It encodes CSANSIDLAGGRGETQYF.

This clonotype was recorded at least ten times. CDR3 amino acids: CASSSRIAGGGEMTQYF. The DNA of the CDR3 is TGTGCCAGCAGTTCCAGAATAGCGGGGGGAGGAGAGATGACCCAGTACTTC. The chain is built from TRBV27 and TRBJ2-5; 10 positions match TRBD2. The CDR3 runs 17 residues. The germline V gene has CDR1 MNHEY and CDR2 SMNVEV (reference sequence). V was pared by 4 bases and J by 7 bases, with 15 bases of the junction left unmatched.